This T cell receptor (beta chain) comes out of a study of cytomegalovirus exposure and HLA in healthy donors. Notes on this clone: Compared with germline, one end of the junction differs, possibly owing to a read error.

The CDR3 runs 18 residues. From germline, CDR1 is SEHNR and CDR2 FQNEAQ (reference sequence). Primers for the PCR totalled 60 Vbeta and 13 Jbeta. Here immunoSEQ multiplex PCR was the method, and the copy in TCRdb shows in-frame clones only, minus some. The profile covers about 170,000 clones, with around two thirds appearing a single time and under 3% taken by the ten largest. The V and J genes are TRBV7-9 and TRBJ2-1; 9 nucleotides match TRBD2. This clonotype originated in a man aged 40-50 years in good health and CMV-seronegative. The sample comprised PBMCs. The CDR3 sequence is CSSSLGSSTSGSYNEQFF. The CDR3 coding sequence is TGTTCCAGCAGCTTAGGTTCGTCGACTAGCGGATCATACAATGAGCAGTTCTTC.